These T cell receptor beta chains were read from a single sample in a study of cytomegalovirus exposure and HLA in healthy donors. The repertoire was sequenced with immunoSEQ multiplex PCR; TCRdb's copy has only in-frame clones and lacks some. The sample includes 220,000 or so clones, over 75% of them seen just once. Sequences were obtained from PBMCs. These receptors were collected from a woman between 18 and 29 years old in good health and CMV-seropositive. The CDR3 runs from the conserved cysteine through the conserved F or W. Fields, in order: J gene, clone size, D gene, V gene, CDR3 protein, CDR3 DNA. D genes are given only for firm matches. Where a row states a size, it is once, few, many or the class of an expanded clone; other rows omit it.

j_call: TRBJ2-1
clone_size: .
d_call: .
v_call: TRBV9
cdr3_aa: CASSVAMAGVDSYNEQFF
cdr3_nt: TGTGCCAGCAGCGTAGCTATGGCAGGGGTTGACTCCTACAATGAGCAGTTCTTC

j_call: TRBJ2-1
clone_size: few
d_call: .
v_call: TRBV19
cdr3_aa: CASNEDNEQFF
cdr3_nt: TGTGCCAGTAACGAGGACAATGAGCAGTTCTTC

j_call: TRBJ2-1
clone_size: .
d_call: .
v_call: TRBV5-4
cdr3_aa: CASSQDRYNEQFF
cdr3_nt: TGTGCCAGCAGCCAGGACAGATACAATGAGCAGTTCTTC

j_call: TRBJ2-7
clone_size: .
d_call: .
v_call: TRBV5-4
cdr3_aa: CASSSPLGEQYF
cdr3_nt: TGTGCCAGCAGCTCCCCACTCGGCGAGCAGTACTTC

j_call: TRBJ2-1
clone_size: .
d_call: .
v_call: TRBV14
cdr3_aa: CASSQDTTEGLNEQFF
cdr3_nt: TGTGCCAGCAGCCAAGATACCACAGAGGGACTCAATGAGCAGTTCTTC

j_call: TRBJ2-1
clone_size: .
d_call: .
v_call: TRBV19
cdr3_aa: CASGQFRVYEQFF
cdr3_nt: TGTGCCAGTGGACAGTTCAGGGTTTATGAGCAGTTCTTC

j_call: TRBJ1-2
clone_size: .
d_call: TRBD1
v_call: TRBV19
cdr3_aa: CASRTPGQGGILGYTF
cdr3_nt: TGTGCCAGTAGGACTCCGGGACAGGGGGGTATTTTGGGCTACACCTTC

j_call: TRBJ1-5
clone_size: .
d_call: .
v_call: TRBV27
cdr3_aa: CASSLSRQGYYPQHF
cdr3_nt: TGTGCCAGCAGTTTATCAAGGCAGGGATATTATCCCCAGCATTTT

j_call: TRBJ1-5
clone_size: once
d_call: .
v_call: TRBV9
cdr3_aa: CASSASNQPQHF
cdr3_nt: TGTGCCAGCAGCGCCTCTAATCAGCCCCAGCATTTT

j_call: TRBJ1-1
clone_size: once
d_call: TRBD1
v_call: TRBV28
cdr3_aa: CASRAGQGETEAFF
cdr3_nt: TGTGCCAGCAGGGCGGGACAGGGGGAAACTGAAGCTTTCTTT

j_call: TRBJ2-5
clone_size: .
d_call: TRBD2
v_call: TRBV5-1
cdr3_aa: CASSWGLLAGQETQYF
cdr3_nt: TGCGCCAGCAGCTGGGGGTTGCTAGCGGGGCAAGAGACCCAGTACTTC

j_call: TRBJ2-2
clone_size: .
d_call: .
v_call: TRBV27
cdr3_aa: CASRTVVVNANTGELFF
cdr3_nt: TGTGCCAGCAGAACAGTGGTTGTGAACGCGAACACCGGGGAGCTGTTTTTT

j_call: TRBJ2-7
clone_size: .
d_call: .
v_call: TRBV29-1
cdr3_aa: CSVRDGSGFPGVYEQYF
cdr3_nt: TGCAGCGTGCGGGACGGGTCGGGATTCCCTGGGGTGTACGAGCAGTACTTC

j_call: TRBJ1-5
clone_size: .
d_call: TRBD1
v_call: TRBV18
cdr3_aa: CASSPTGVGQPQHF
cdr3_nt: TGTGCCAGCTCACCTACAGGGGTGGGGCAGCCCCAGCATTTT

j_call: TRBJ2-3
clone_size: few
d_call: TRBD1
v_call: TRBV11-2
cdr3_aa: CASSFTGGVSTDTQYF
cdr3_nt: TGTGCCAGCAGCTTCACAGGGGGCGTGAGCACAGATACGCAGTATTTT

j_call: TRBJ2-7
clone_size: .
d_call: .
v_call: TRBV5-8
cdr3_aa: CASSWPGWSGEQYF
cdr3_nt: TGTGCCAGCAGCTGGCCCGGTTGGAGTGGGGAGCAGTACTTC

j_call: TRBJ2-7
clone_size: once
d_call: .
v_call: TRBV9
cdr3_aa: CASSDRPTDFYEQYF
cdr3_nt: TGTGCCAGCAGCGACCGACCGACAGACTTCTACGAGCAGTACTTC

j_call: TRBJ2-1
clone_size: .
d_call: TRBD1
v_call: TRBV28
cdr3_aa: CASSDRGQVQFF
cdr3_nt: TGTGCCAGCAGTGACAGGGGGCAAGTGCAGTTCTTC

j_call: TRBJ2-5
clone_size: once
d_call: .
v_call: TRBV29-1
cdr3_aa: CSVEVAVPETQYF
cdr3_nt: TGCAGCGTTGAAGTAGCCGTTCCCGAGACCCAGTACTTC

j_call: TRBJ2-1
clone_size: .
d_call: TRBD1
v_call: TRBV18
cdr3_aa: CASSPPRTGGYNEQFF
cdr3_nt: TGTGCCAGCTCACCACCCCGGACAGGGGGCTACAATGAGCAGTTCTTC